The clone carrying this T cell receptor (beta chain) appeared a few times. This entry comes from a study of beta chain features in type 1 diabetes. Sorting of CD4+ naive, central memory, regulatory and stem cell-like memory cells was performed via CD45RO/CCR7/CD25/CD127/CD95/CD27. cDNA synthesis used the whole RNA isolate, giving expressed TCRB sequences. Sequencing was performed with immunoSEQ multiplex PCR; in TCRdb, only in-frame clones are kept and a portion is missing. The sample includes nearly 250,000 clones, 12% to 15% of them seen just once. Germline trimming cut 3 bases from V and 7 bases from J; bases unmatched to any gene: 4. CDR1 KGHSH and CDR2 LQKENI come from the germline V gene. The CDR3 runs 14 residues.

The rearrangement joins TRBV18 to TRBJ1-5, with 9 bases lining up with TRBD1. This TCR derives from a middle-aged woman in good health. Input material: naive CD4+ T cells from blood. The CDR3 spells CASSPWTGEQPQHF. CDR3 in DNA: TGTGCCAGCTCACCGTGGACAGGGGAACAGCCCCAGCATTTT.